The 22 T cell receptor beta chains presented below share a single source sample, sequenced in a study of cytomegalovirus exposure and HLA in healthy donors. Primers for the PCR totalled 60 Vbeta and 13 Jbeta. Clones were read by immunoSEQ multiplex PCR, and TCRdb kept only the in-frame ones, dropping some. Here the sample spans about 150,000 clones, over 65% being singletons. Material for sequencing was PBMCs. These receptors were obtained from a man under 40 in good health and CMV-seronegative.

The chain joins TRBV6-5 to TRBJ1-2; 9 nucleotides agree with TRBD1. The CDR3 is 12 amino acids. V shed 9 bases and J 4 bases; nucleotides not matched to a gene: 3. Germline CDR1 reads MNHEY; CDR2 reads SVGAGI. The CDR3 is CASRQGVYGYTF. The CDR3 region has the DNA TGTGCCAGTAGACAGGGGGTCTATGGCTACACCTTC.

The V call is TRBV5-8, the J call TRBJ2-7, with D possibly TRBD1 on 6 matching bases. CDR3 length: 13 amino acids. Between the trimmed V and J ends, which lost 1 base and 1 base, there was a span of 6 bases. CDR1 and CDR2 from the germline V gene are SGHTS and YDEGEE. CDR3 nucleotide sequence: TGTGCCAGCAGCTTGCAGGGGTCCTACGAGCAGTACTTC. Protein: CASSLQGSYEQYF.

This clone was counted only a few times. J is TRBJ2-1 and V is TRBV5-1; 10 bases line up with TRBD2. This CDR3 comprises 15 residues. Germline-derived CDR1 and CDR2 are SGHRS and YFSETQ. With 4 bases clipped from V and 8 bases from J, the junction kept 9 bases outside the gene matches. As DNA, the CDR3 is TGCGCCAGCAGCCCGGGGGCTAGCGGGGGTGATGAGCAGTTCTTC. Residues: CASSPGASGGDEQFF.

The chain combines TRBV4-1 with TRBJ2-5; the D gene is possibly TRBD1 (5 bases). The J call may be in error: the DNA end matches TRBJ2-7 better. Germline CDR1 and CDR2: MGHRA and YSYEKL. There are 13 residues in the CDR3. The CDR3 region has the DNA TGCGCCAGCAGCCAAGGGGGCGGCTACGAGCAGTACTTC. Translating gives CASSQGGGYEQYF.

On this clone: The sample holds other DNA sequences that translate to the same CDR3. This chain connects TRBV2 to TRBJ1-2; the D gene is possibly TRBD1 (6 bases). V lost 2 bases to trimming and J lost 5 bases, with 9 bases between them. The CDR3 consists of 13 residues. Germline V gene sequence: CDR1 SNHLY, CDR2 FYNNEI. This CDR3 reads CASSERGAYGYTF. Here the CDR3 DNA reads TGTGCCAGCAGTGAACGGGGGGCGTATGGCTACACCTTC.

This sequence joins TRBV25-1 and TRBJ1-2; D remains unclear. V lost 6 bases and J 6 bases, leaving 14 bases between the germline ends. Germline CDR1 reads MGHDK; CDR2 reads SYGVNS. The length of the CDR3 is 13 residues. The CDR3 here is CASRPPGADGYTF. CDR3 nucleotides: TGTGCCAGCAGACCCCCGGGAGCGGATGGCTACACCTTC.

V is TRBV5-1 and J is TRBJ1-3; perhaps TRBD1 as D (5 bases). This CDR3 is built from 15 residues. CDR1 is SGHRS and CDR2 is YFSETQ in the germline V gene. The V and J ends lost 0 bases and 0 bases respectively, with 7 bases between them. The CDR3 is CASSLGQPSGNTIYF. The CDR3 DNA reads TGCGCCAGCAGCTTGGGACAGCCCTCTGGAAACACCATATATTTT.

The CDR3, as DNA: TGTGCCAGCAGCCCTTTTTACTCCGGGACGGGGGGCAATCAGCCCCAGCATTTT. This translates into CASSPFYSGTGGNQPQHF. V and J are TRBV7-6 and TRBJ1-5; D perhaps matches TRBD1 (5 bases). V lost 5 bases, J lost 2 bases, and 22 bases lay in between. The CDR3 runs to 18 residues. Germline V CDR1 and CDR2: SGHVS, FNYEAQ.

This chain connects TRBV4-3 to TRBJ1-4, with TRBD1 matching over 9 bases. CDR3 length equals 16 residues. CDR1 is LGHNA, CDR2 YSLEER, per germline. V lost 0 bases to trimming and J lost 8 bases; unmatched junction nucleotides: 7. As DNA, the CDR3 is TGCGCCAGCAGCCAAGATCGAGGACAGGGGTGGGAAAAACTGTTTTTT. Translated, it gives CASSQDRGQGWEKLFF.

The table lists this clone with a few counts. The chain combines TRBV6-1 with TRBJ2-7, with D uncertain. CDR1 is MNHNS and CDR2 is SASEGT in the germline V gene. Between the trimmed V and J ends, which lost 7 bases and 3 bases, there was a span of 7 bases. This CDR3 has 11 amino acids. The CDR3 loop reads CASTSVYEQYF. Written as DNA, the CDR3 is TGTGCCAGCACCTCCGTCTACGAGCAGTACTTC.

This rearrangement joins TRBV28 to TRBJ1-2; possible D gene TRBD1, 6 bases. Germline-derived CDR1 and CDR2 are MDHEN and SYDVKM. The CDR3 is 14 residues long. Trimming stripped 6 bases from V and 6 bases from J, with 17 bases between. As DNA, the CDR3 is TGTGCCAGCAGCCCCATGACAGGAGGCCATGGCTACACCTTC. Translation gives CASSPMTGGHGYTF.

The genes are TRBV7-6 and TRBJ2-3, with 7 bases fitting TRBD1. CDR1 is SGHVS and CDR2 is FNYEAQ in the germline V gene. Trimming at V came to 5 bases and at J to 2 bases, leaving 10 bases not matched to a gene. The CDR3 totals 16 residues. The CDR3 nucleotides are TGTGCCAGCAGCCAAAACCTACAGGGGTACACAGATACGCAGTATTTT. This codes for CASSQNLQGYTDTQYF.

The V and J genes are TRBV2 and TRBJ2-2; 7 nucleotides agree with TRBD1. The V gene's germline CDR1 is SNHLY and CDR2 FYNNEI. CDR3 length equals 15 residues. With 5 bases clipped from V and 2 bases from J, the junction kept 5 bases outside the gene matches. CDR3 nucleotides: TGTGCCAGCAGTTGGACAGGCCCTAACACCGGGGAGCTGTTTTTT. It specifies CASSWTGPNTGELFF.

This clone was picked up one time. The V and J genes are TRBV28 and TRBJ1-2; no clear D gene. V lost 5 bases and J 0 bases, leaving 10 bases between the germline ends. Germline V lookup: CDR1 MDHEN, CDR2 SYDVKM. The CDR3 runs to 14 residues. CDR3 DNA: TGTGCCAGCAGTCCCCCCACTTCTAACTATGGCTACACCTTC. It yields the protein CASSPPTSNYGYTF.

In this sample, this clone turned up a few times. This CDR3 reads CASSQGAEAFF. Here the CDR3 DNA reads TGTGCCAGCAGTCAGGGGGCGGAAGCTTTCTTT. The gene calls are TRBV6-5 and TRBJ1-1; 8 nucleotides agree with TRBD1. Germline V gene lookup returns CDR1 MNHEY and CDR2 SVGAGI. The J segment lost 8 bases and the V segment lost 5 bases, leaving 1 base of the junction unmatched. The CDR3 runs 11 residues.

The chain employs TRBV2 and TRBJ2-5, with D possibly matching TRBD2 (5 bases). V was pared by 3 bases and J by 2 bases, with 7 bases between. In germline, CDR1 is SNHLY, CDR2 FYNNEI. The CDR3 runs to 13 residues. The CDR3 reads CASSEEVQETQYF. CDR3 DNA: TGTGCCAGCAGTGAGGAGGTACAAGAGACCCAGTACTTC.

The rearrangement links TRBV5-4 to TRBJ2-5; TRBD1 matches at 9 bases. The V gene's germline CDR1 is SGHNT and CDR2 YYREEE (reference sequence). V lost 2 bases to trimming and J lost 5 bases; unmatched junction nucleotides: 1. This CDR3 spans 13 amino acids. The CDR3 here is CASSFGTGETQYF. In DNA form, the CDR3 reads TGTGCCAGCAGCTTCGGGACAGGGGAGACCCAGTACTTC.

V is TRBV30 and J is TRBJ2-7; 7 bases match TRBD2. Germline assignment: CDR1 GTSNPN and CDR2 SVGIG (reference sequence). J lost 2 bases, V lost 1 base, and 11 bases had no gene match. The CDR3 totals 16 residues. CDR3 DNA sequence: TGTGCCTGGAGTGGGAGCTGGGGGGGTCCCGCCTACGAGCAGTACTTC. Amino acid sequence: CAWSGSWGGPAYEQYF.

The chain carries TRBV25-1 and TRBJ1-5, with D possibly being TRBD1 (5 bases). Germline assignment: CDR1 MGHDK and CDR2 SYGVNS. The CDR3 extends over 14 amino acids. Trimming removed 0 bases at V and 4 bases at J, with 7 bases between. Here the CDR3 DNA reads TGTGCCAGCAGTGAATACAGGGATAATCAGCCCCAGCATTTT. Its protein is CASSEYRDNQPQHF.

This CDR3 reads CASSLPDSHEQYF. CDR3 DNA: TGTGCCAGCAGCTTACCCGACAGCCACGAGCAGTACTTC. The chain combines TRBV7-9 with TRBJ2-7, with D possibly being TRBD1 (5 bases). The CDR3 sequence is 13 residues long. Germline V gene lookup returns CDR1 SEHNR and CDR2 FQNEAQ (reference sequence). Trimming shortened V by 2 bases and J by 5 bases, and 10 bases separated the two germline ends.

The chain recombines TRBV4-1 with TRBJ2-1; 7 nucleotides agree with TRBD1. This CDR3 is 15 amino acids long. Germline V gene sequence: CDR1 MGHRA, CDR2 YSYEKL. V trimming: 0 bases; J trimming: 7 bases; junction bases outside the gene matches: 6. CDR3 bases: TGCGCCAGCAGCCAAGAATCCAGGGGGACGAATGAGCAGTTCTTC. Its protein is CASSQESRGTNEQFF.

The table lists this clone with a few counts. The chain links TRBV28 to TRBJ1-2; TRBD1 matches 8 bases. With 6 bases clipped from V and 7 bases from J, the junction kept 7 bases outside the gene matches. The CDR3 is 13 residues long. CDR1 and CDR2 from the germline V gene are MDHEN and SYDVKM. The CDR3, as DNA: TGTGCCAGCAGCAAAGGACAGGGAGGTGGCTACACCTTC. As protein: CASSKGQGGGYTF.